One TCR beta chain is described in this entry. Its specific antigen is unknown. No clone much larger than this one lies a single base away; base qualities are absent. Each collaborating institution followed its own protocols to collect whole blood in K2EDTA tubes. For TCRbeta analysis, collaborators shipped samples in one of three forms: frozen whole blood, isolated PBMCs, or DNA extracted from either of those sample types. V loses 3 bases, J loses 2 bases, and the germline ends lie 11 bases apart. The CDR3 starts with the cysteine, ends with the phenylalanine, and has 15 residues. The only DNA kept is the CDR3, 45 bases in frame from the first base. The germline V gene (reference sequence) yields LNHDA for CDR1 and SQIVND for CDR2. The immunoSEQ Assay, a bias-controlled multiplex PCR, was used to amplify TCRbeta CDR3 regions from genomic DNA. Regarding the original processing steps: Within the assay, amplification of reference gene primers was used to estimate how many nucleated cells each sample contained. To quantify the absolute abundance of each unique TCRbeta CDR3 rearrangement, sequence reads were collapsed and filtered. For each sample, productive Simpson clonality was calculated by taking the square root of Simpson's diversity index across productive rearrangements. TCRdb obtained this table from immuneACCESS and retained in-frame rearrangements with V and J assigned. These tables miss some clones; where compared with another copy, unresolved V genes account for less than half of the shortfall, and the remainder is unexplained. The DNA was the basis for D and trimming; V, J and clone size are from that table. This sample lists tens of thousands of clones; more than 80% were detected once. The ten largest clones capture roughly 15% of the sample.

This sample stems from a study of blood T cell repertoires in COVID-19 (TCRdb year 2020). With regard to the full study: Samples covering the acute and convalescent phases of COVID-19 were provided by collaborators in the United States, Italy and Spain. Samples came from the ongoing ImmuneRACE study (first 160 participants) plus 1,254 subjects from 6 global collaborators. The dataset comprised deeply sampled blood TCRbeta repertoires from subjects exposed to, actively infected with, or recovered from COVID-19. The repertoires were released in a freely available public database meant as a resource for research on the immune response to SARS-CoV-2. Nearly every sample came with metadata listing a de-identified subject ID, COVID-19 status, age in years and sex. The material from the prospective study consisted of cDNA or gDNA derived from T cells, B-cell-depleted T cells, or PBMCs. HLA class I and class II types, where available, came from metadata supplied by the sample provider rather than from assay-based typing.

General findings and caveats noted by the study authors: Clinical and demographic metadata were provided uncurated, with the amount varying by source and participant.

Sequenced sample: peripheral blood. This chain is built from TRBV19 and TRBJ1-5; perhaps TRBD1 is the D gene, with 5 bases matching. This receptor was taken from a human donor in a cohort sampled during active COVID-19. In nucleotide form, the sequence is TGTGCCAGTAGTATGGGACTAGGAGGCAATCAGCCCCAGCATTTT. Translated, this gives CASSMGLGGNQPQHF.